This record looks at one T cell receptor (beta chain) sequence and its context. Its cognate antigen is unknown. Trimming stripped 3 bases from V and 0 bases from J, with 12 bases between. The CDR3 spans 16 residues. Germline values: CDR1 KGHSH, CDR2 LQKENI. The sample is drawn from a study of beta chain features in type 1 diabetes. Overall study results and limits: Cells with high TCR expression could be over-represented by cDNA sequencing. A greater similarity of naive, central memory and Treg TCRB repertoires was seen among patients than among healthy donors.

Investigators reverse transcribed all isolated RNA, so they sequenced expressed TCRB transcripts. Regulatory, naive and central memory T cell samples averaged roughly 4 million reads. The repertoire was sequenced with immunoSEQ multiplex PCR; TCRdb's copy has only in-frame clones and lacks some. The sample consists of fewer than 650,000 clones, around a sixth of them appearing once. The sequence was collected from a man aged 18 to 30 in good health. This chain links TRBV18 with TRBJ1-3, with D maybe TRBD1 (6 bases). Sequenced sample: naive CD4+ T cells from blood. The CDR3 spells CASSPWDTYSGNTIYF. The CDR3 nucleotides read TGTGCCAGCTCACCCTGGGACACCTACTCTGGAAACACCATATATTTT.